This is a list of T cell receptor beta chains from one sample in a study of T cell repertoires in cytomegalovirus infection. Via MiXCR, TCRdb re-called the reads, giving one row per CDR3 protein. Of some 320,000 distinct CDR3 sequences in the sample, 25% to 35% are singletons; the top ten hold around 19%. These TCRs are of unknown antigen specificity. Source: cultured PBMCs, taken from culture after CMV antigen stimulation. These receptors were obtained from a human donor in good health (CMV status not recorded). Some clones in this sample may be carry-over from other donors' samples. Both conserved end residues are part of each CDR3. D genes are given only for firm matches. Rows may omit the clone size; those that give it use once, few, many or a size class.

v_call,d_call,clone_size,j_call,cdr3_nt,cdr3_aa
TRBV6-5,.,few,TRBJ2-7,TGTGCCAGCAGTTACTCGAACGGACAGTACGAGCAGTACTTC,CASSYSNGQYEQYF
TRBV10-3,TRBD2,.,TRBJ2-5,TGTGCCAACAGGGGACTAGCGGGAGTCGGAGAGACCCAGTACTTC,CANRGLAGVGETQYF
TRBV20-1,TRBD2,.,TRBJ2-2,TGCAGTGCTAGTCGGCTAGCGGTGAACACCGGGGAGCTGTTTTTT,CSASRLAVNTGELFF
TRBV6-6,TRBD1,.,TRBJ1-5,TGTGCCAGCAGACGGGACAGGGATAGCAATCAGCCCCAGCATTTT,CASRRDRDSNQPQHF
TRBV4-2,TRBD2,.,TRBJ2-7,TGTGCCAGCAGCCAAGATGGCGGCGTGGGACTAGCGGGAGGCACCTACGAGCAGTACTTC,CASSQDGGVGLAGGTYEQYF
TRBV7-6,.,.,TRBJ1-2,TGTGCCAGCAGCTTAGCCAGCGGCGGCTACACCTTC,CASSLASGGYTF
TRBV4-1,.,.,TRBJ1-1,TGCGCCAGCAGCCCATCCAGGGCTAACACTGAAGCTTTCTTT,CASSPSRANTEAFF
TRBV4-1,.,.,TRBJ2-1,TGCGCCAGCAGCCACCCCAATGAGCAGTTCTTC,CASSHPNEQFF
TRBV7-6,.,many,TRBJ2-4,TGTGCCAGCAGCTCCTCTTGGGGGGCCGCCAAAAACATTCAGTACTTC,CASSSSWGAAKNIQYF
TRBV12-3/TRBV12-4,.,.,TRBJ2-2,TGTGCCAGCAGTTCCCCCCTCACCGGGGAGCTGTTTTTT,CASSSPLTGELFF
TRBV7-9,.,few,TRBJ2-5,TGTGCCAGCAGCTCCCTAGGAGACATCCAAGAGACCCAGTACTTC,CASSSLGDIQETQYF
TRBV6-6,TRBD2,.,TRBJ2-1,TGTGCCAGCAGTACGTCCGGGACTAGCGGGGGGAAAGGCGAGCAGTTCTTC,CASSTSGTSGGKGEQFF
TRBV5-1,TRBD2,.,TRBJ2-5,TGCGCCAGCAGCTTCGCCGGGAGGGCCGGGGAGACCCAGTACTTC,CASSFAGRAGETQYF
TRBV2,TRBD1,.,TRBJ1-2,TGTGCCGGCACCGCCGGGGAGGGGGCCACCTATGGCTACACCTTC,CAGTAGEGATYGYTF
TRBV6-2/TRBV6-3,.,.,TRBJ1-2,TGTGCCAGCAGGAGGGGAGACTATGGCTACACCTTC,CASRRGDYGYTF
TRBV5-4,.,.,TRBJ1-2,TGTGCCAGCAGCTGGGGGTCGTGGGGGAACTATGGCTACACCTTC,CASSWGSWGNYGYTF
TRBV7-2,.,.,TRBJ2-1,TGTGCCAGCAGCTTAGCGGGGCGAGGTGAGCAGTTCTTC,CASSLAGRGEQFF
TRBV12-3/TRBV12-4,.,.,TRBJ1-1,TGTGCCAGCAGCCCCGGGGCTCTCCGAGGGACTGAAGCTTTCTTT,CASSPGALRGTEAFF
TRBV10-2,.,few,TRBJ2-7,TGCGCCAGCAGTGAGTTCGGCCGAAACGAGCAGTACTTC,CASSEFGRNEQYF
TRBV28,.,.,TRBJ1-5,TGTGCCAGCAGTTATAGGGGAGGAGGACAGCCCCAGCATTTT,CASSYRGGGQPQHF
TRBV4-2,TRBD1,.,TRBJ2-3,TGTGCCAGCAGCCGTGACAGGGAAGTGACAGATACGCAGTATTTT,CASSRDREVTDTQYF
TRBV7-2,.,many,TRBJ2-5,TGTGCCAGCAGCTTAGGCATTAAGGAGACCCAGTACTTC,CASSLGIKETQYF
TRBV7-9,.,.,TRBJ2-1,TGTGCCAGCAGCTTAGCCCAGACCACTGAGCAGTTCTTC,CASSLAQTTEQFF
TRBV10-3,TRBD1,few,TRBJ2-2,TGTGCCAGCATACGCTCCGGGACAGGGGGCCCCGGGGAGCTGTTTTTT,CASIRSGTGGPGELFF